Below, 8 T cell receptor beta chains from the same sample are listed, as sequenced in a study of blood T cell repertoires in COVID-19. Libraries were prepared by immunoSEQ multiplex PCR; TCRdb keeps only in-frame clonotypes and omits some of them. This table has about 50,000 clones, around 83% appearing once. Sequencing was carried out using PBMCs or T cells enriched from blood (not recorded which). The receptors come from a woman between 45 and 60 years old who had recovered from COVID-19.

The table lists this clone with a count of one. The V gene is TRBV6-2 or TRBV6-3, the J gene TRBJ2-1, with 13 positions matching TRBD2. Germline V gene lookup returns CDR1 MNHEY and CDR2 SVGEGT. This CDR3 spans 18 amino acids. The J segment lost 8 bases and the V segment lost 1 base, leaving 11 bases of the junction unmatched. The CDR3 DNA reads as TGTGCCAGCAGTTACTTTCCCCCACTAGCGGGAGGGCCGGATGAGCAGTTCTTC. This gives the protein CASSYFPPLAGGPDEQFF.

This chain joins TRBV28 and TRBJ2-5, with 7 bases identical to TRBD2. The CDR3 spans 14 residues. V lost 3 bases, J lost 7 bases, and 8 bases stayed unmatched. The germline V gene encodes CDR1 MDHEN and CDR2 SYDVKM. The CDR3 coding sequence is TGTGCCAGCAGTTTCAACGGGGGGAGTGGGACCCAGTACTTC. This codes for CASSFNGGSGTQYF. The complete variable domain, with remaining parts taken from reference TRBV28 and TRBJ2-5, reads DVKVTQSSRYLVKRTGEKVFLECVQDMDHENMFWYRQDPGLGLRLIYFSYDVKMKEKGDIPEGYSVSREKKERFSLILESASTNQTSMYLCASSFNGGSGTQYFGPGTRLLVL.

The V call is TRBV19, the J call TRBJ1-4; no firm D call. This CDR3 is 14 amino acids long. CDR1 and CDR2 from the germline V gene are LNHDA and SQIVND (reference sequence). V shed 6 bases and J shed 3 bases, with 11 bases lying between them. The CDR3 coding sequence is TGTGCCAGTAGAGACGGAGCTTCTAATGAAAAACTGTTTTTT. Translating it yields CASRDGASNEKLFF.

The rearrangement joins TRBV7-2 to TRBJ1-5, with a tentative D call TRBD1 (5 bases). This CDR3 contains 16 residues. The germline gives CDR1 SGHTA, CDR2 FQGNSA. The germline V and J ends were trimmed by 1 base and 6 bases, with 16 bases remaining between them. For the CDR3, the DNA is TGTGCCAGCAGCTTAGGATGGGGGGGGGTTGGTCAGCCCCAGCATTTT. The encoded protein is CASSLGWGGVGQPQHF.

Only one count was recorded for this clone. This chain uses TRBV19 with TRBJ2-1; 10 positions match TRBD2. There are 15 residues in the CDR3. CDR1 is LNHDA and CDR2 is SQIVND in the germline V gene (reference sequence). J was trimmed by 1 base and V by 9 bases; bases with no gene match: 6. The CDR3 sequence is CASRMGLASYNEQFF. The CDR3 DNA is TGTGCCAGCCGGATGGGACTAGCGTCCTACAATGAGCAGTTCTTC.

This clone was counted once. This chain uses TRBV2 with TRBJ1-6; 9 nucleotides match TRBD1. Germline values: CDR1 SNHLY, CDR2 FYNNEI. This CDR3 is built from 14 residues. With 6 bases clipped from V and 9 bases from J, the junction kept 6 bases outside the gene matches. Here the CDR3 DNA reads TGTGCCAGCAGCGGGGACAGGGTTGGTTCACCCCTCCACTTT. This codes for CASSGDRVGSPLHF.

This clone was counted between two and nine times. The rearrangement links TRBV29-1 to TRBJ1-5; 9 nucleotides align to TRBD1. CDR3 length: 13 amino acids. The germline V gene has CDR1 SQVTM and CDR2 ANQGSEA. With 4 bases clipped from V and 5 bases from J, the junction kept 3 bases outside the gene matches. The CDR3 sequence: CSVGTGEDQPQHF. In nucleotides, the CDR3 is TGCAGCGTTGGGACAGGGGAGGATCAGCCCCAGCATTTT.

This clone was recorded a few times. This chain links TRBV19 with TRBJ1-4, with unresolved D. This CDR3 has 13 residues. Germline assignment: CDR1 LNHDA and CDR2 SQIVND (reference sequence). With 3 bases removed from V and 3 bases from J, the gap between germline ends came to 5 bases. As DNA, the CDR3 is TGTGCCAGTAGTATGCAGTCTAATGAAAAACTGTTTTTT. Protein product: CASSMQSNEKLFF.